These 9 T cell receptor beta chains share one sample of origin, sequenced in a study of shared clonotypes between healthy human individuals. Here immunoSEQ multiplex PCR was the method, and the copy in TCRdb shows in-frame clones only, minus some. The sample records some 1 million clones, about 77% being singletons. Source material: memory CD4+ T cells sorted from blood. Subset noted: CD45RA-negative fraction. The receptors come from a man between 18 and 29 years old in good health.

CDR3 region: CASSPTGLAFGDTQYF. DNA for the CDR3: TGTGCCAGCTCCCCGACCGGACTAGCGTTCGGAGATACGCAGTATTTT. The gene calls are TRBV18 and TRBJ2-3; 9 bases line up with TRBD2. This CDR3 contains 16 residues. V was clipped by 6 bases and J by 5 bases; unmatched bases: 12. The germline V gene encodes CDR1 KGHSH and CDR2 LQKENI.

On this clone: The same CDR3 can be traced to other DNA sequences in this sample. The chain combines TRBV5-4 with TRBJ2-7, with 10 bases identical to TRBD1. Germline V gene lookup returns CDR1 SGHNT and CDR2 YYREEE (reference sequence). The V segment lost 4 bases and the J segment 3 bases; nucleotides outside the gene matches: 4. The CDR3 contains 14 residues. CDR3 nucleotide sequence: TGTGCCAGCAGCCGGGACAGGGGTCTCTACGAGCAGTACTTC. Amino acid sequence: CASSRDRGLYEQYF. Based on the CDR3 plus reference TRBV5-4 and TRBJ2-7, the full variable domain is ETGVTQSPTHLIKTRGQQVTLRCSSQSGHNTVSWYQQALGQGPQFIFQYYREEENGRGNFPPRFSGLQFPNYSSELNVNALELDDSALYLCASSRDRGLYEQYFGPGTRLTVT.

The gene calls are TRBV14 and TRBJ1-4; D might be TRBD1 (5 bases). From germline, CDR1 is SGHDN and CDR2 FVKESK. This CDR3 spans 14 amino acids. V was pared by 2 bases and J by 8 bases, with 12 bases between. The CDR3 region is CASSQRRGYEKLFF. The DNA of the CDR3 is TGTGCCAGCAGCCAACGGAGGGGTTACGAAAAACTGTTTTTT.

This clone was recorded once. The chain uses TRBV28 and TRBJ2-7; the match to TRBD2 covers 9 bases. The CDR3 consists of 14 residues. Germline CDR1 MDHEN, CDR2 SYDVKM. V shed 2 bases, J shed 3 bases, and the junction held 2 bases outside the gene matches. The CDR3 reads CASSLAGGHYEQYF. The CDR3 DNA is TGTGCCAGCAGTTTAGCGGGAGGGCACTACGAGCAGTACTTC.

J is TRBJ1-2 and V is TRBV4-3; D not certain. Germline CDR1 is LGHNA and CDR2 is YSLEER. This CDR3 comprises 13 residues. V lost 2 bases and J 4 bases, leaving 8 bases between the germline ends. The CDR3 spells CASSQTELYGYTF. In DNA form, the CDR3 reads TGCGCCAGCAGCCAAACAGAGCTCTATGGCTACACCTTC.

The gene calls are TRBV2 and TRBJ2-3; a weak D match, TRBD1 (6 bases). The germline V and J ends were trimmed by 6 bases and 4 bases, with 17 bases remaining between them. The CDR3 is 15 residues long. CDR1 and CDR2 (germline): SNHLY, FYNNEI. CDR3 bases: TGTGCCAGCAGCCTCACGGACAGTAAGTCAGATACGCAGTATTTT. Protein sequence: CASSLTDSKSDTQYF. Full variable domain (missing parts from reference TRBV2 and TRBJ2-3): EPEVTQTPSHQVTQMGQEVILRCVPISNHLYFYWYRQILGQKVEFLVSFYNNEISEKSEIFDDQFSVERPDGSNFTLKIRSTKLEDSAMYFCASSLTDSKSDTQYFGPGTRLTVL.

There are a few counts of this clone. V usage is TRBV4-1 and J usage is TRBJ2-3; tentatively, D is TRBD2 (6 bases). Trimming left V 6 bases short and J 1 base short, with 17 bases between. CDR3 length: 16 residues. Germline values: CDR1 MGHRA, CDR2 YSYEKL. The CDR3 loop reads CASRDRLAFGTDTQYF. Written as DNA, the CDR3 is TGCGCCAGCAGAGACCGGCTAGCGTTCGGCACAGATACGCAGTATTTT.

The chain joins TRBV4-1 to TRBJ1-6; no clear D. CDR1 and CDR2 from the germline V gene are MGHRA and YSYEKL. The CDR3 has 15 residues. V was cut by 5 bases and J by 3 bases, with 11 bases left in between. CDR3 DNA: TGCGCCAGCAGCGTTCGACAATACTATAATTCACCCCTCCACTTT. Amino acid sequence: CASSVRQYYNSPLHF.

The rearrangement joins TRBV21-1 to TRBJ2-5; the table names TRBD2, a call not compared with the DNA. TRBV21-1 is noted as a pseudogene. There are 17 residues in the CDR3. The CDR3 nucleotides are TGTGCCAGCAGCGCAAACACAAGACTAGCGTGGTCGGAGACCCAGTACTTC. The encoded protein is CASSANTRLAWSETQYF.